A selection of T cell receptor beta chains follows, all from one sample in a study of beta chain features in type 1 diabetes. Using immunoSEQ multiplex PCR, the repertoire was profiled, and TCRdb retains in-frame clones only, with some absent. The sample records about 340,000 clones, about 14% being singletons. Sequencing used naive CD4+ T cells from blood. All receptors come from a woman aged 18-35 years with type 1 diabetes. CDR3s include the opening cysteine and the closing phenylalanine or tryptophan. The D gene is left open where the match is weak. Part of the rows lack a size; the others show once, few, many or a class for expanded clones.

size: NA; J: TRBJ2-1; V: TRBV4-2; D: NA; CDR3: CASSQEPQGFLSYNEQFF; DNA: TGTGCCAGCAGCCAAGAACCACAGGGATTTCTTTCCTACAATGAGCAGTTCTTC
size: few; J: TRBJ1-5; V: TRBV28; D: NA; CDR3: CASSSGLTRPQHF; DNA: TGTGCCAGCAGTTCAGGGCTGACTCGGCCCCAGCATTTT
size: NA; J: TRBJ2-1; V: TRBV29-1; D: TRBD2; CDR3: CSGRLAGGLEQFF; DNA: TGCAGCGGGAGACTAGCGGGAGGCCTGGAGCAGTTCTTC
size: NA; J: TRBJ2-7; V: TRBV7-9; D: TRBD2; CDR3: CASSPTYHLAASSYEQYF; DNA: TGTGCCAGCAGTCCCACTTATCACCTAGCGGCAAGCTCCTACGAGCAGTACTTC
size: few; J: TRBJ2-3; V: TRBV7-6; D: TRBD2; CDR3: CASSLVRAGGARDTQYF; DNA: TGTGCCAGCAGCTTAGTTAGAGCGGGAGGGGCCCGTGATACGCAGTATTTT
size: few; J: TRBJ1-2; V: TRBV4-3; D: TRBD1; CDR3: CASSQDTGDGYTF; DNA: TGCGCCAGCAGCCAAGATACAGGGGATGGCTACACCTTC
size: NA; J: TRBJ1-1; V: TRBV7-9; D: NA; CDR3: CASSFDADEAFF; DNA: TGTGCCAGCAGCTTTGATGCGGATGAAGCTTTCTTT
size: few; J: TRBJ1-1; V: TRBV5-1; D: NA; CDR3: CASSLTLMNTEAFF; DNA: TGCGCCAGCAGCTTGACCCTAATGAACACTGAAGCTTTCTTT
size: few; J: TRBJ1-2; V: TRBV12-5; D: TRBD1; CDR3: CASGYPSRDRERHYGYTF; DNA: TGTGCTAGTGGTTATCCATCCCGGGACAGGGAACGGCACTATGGCTACACCTTC
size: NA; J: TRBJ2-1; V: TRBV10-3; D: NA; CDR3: CAISEAGSSYNEQFF; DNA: TGTGCCATCAGTGAGGCCGGGAGCTCCTACAATGAGCAGTTCTTC
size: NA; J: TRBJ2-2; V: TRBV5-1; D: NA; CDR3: CASSLGQGRRDTKNTGELFF; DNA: TGCGCCAGCAGCTTGGGACAGGGAAGGCGGGACACGAAAAACACCGGGGAGCTGTTTTTT
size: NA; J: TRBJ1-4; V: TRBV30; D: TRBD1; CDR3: CASRETGEMKLFF; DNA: TGTGCCTCCCGTGAGACAGGGGAAATGAAACTGTTTTTT
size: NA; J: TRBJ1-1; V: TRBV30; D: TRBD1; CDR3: CAWSGQGLHFF; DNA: TGTGCCTGGTCGGGACAGGGGTTGCATTTCTTT
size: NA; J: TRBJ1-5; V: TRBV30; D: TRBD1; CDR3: CAWSLGTGGQPQHF; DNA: TGTGCCTGGAGTTTAGGGACAGGGGGCCAGCCCCAGCATTTT
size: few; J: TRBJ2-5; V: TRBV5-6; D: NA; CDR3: CASSPRDFETQYF; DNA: TGTGCCAGCAGCCCCAGGGACTTTGAGACCCAGTACTTC
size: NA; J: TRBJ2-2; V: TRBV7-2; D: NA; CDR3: CASSPHPAQGGTGELFF; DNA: TGTGCCAGCAGCCCTCACCCCGCCCAGGGGGGCACCGGGGAGCTGTTTTTT
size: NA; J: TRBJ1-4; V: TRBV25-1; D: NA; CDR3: CASTRQADEKLFF; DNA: TGTGCCAGTACACGACAGGCCGACGAAAAACTGTTTTTT
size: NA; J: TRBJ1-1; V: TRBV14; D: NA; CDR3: CASSQDLRGEAFF; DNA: TGTGCCAGCAGCCAAGATCTCCGAGGGGAAGCTTTCTTT
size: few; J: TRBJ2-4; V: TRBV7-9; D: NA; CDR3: CASTPGQAEGNIQYF; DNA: TGTGCCAGCACCCCGGGCCAGGCGGAGGGAAACATTCAGTACTTC
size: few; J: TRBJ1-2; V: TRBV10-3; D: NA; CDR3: CAISEWGGYTF; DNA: TGTGCCATCAGTGAGTGGGGCGGCTACACCTTC
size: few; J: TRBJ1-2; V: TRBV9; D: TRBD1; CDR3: CASSVTGEYGYTF; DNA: TGTGCCAGCAGCGTGACAGGGGAGTATGGCTACACCTTC
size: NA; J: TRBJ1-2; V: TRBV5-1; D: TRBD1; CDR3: CASSLGQGRGYTF; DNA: TGCGCCAGCAGCCTTGGACAGGGTAGAGGCTACACCTTC
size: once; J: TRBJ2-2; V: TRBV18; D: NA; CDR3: CASSPPGRVVTGELFF; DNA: TGTGCCAGCTCACCACCTGGCAGGGTGGTCACCGGGGAGCTGTTTTTT
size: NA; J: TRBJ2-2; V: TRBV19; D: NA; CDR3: CASSTSRQAGELFF; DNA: TGTGCCAGTAGTACCTCTCGTCAGGCTGGGGAGCTGTTTTTT
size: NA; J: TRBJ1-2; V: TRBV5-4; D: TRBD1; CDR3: CASSLRTGGGYGYTF; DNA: TGTGCCAGCAGCTTGAGGACAGGGGGCGGGTATGGCTACACCTTC
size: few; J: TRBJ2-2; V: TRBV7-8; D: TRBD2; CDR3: CASSSLAGGDTGELFF; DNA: TGTGCCAGCAGCTCTCTAGCGGGAGGCGACACCGGGGAGCTGTTTTTT
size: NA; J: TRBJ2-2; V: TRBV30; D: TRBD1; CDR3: CAWRLTGGSTGELFF; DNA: TGTGCCTGGAGGTTGACAGGGGGAAGCACCGGGGAGCTGTTTTTT
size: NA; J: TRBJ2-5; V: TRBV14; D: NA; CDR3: CASSRLWETQYF; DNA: TGTGCCAGCAGCCGACTCTGGGAGACCCAGTACTTC
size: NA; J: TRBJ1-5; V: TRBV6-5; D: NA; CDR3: CAAGLQGNQPQHF; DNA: TGTGCCGCCGGATTACAGGGCAATCAGCCCCAGCATTTT
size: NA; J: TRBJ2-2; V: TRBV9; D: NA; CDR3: CASSVARSLTNTGELFF; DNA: TGTGCCAGCAGCGTAGCTCGGAGCCTAACGAACACCGGGGAGCTGTTTTTT
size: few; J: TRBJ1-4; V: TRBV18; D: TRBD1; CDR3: CASSPPGQPNEKLFF; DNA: TGTGCCAGCTCACCTCCGGGACAGCCTAATGAAAAACTGTTTTTT
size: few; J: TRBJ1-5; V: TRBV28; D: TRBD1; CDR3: CASSLGTGGQLAQHF; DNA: TGTGCCAGCAGTTTGGGGACAGGGGGGCAATTGGCCCAGCATTTT
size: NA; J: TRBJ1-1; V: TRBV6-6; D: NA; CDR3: CASTGNTEAFF; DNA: TGTGCCAGTACGGGGAACACTGAAGCTTTCTTT
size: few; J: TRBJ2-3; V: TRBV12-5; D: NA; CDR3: CASGRGTPNTDTQYF; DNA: TGTGCTAGTGGTCGCGGGACTCCTAACACAGATACGCAGTATTTT
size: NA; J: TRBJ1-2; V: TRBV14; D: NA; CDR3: CASSQVGDGYTF; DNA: TGTGCCAGCAGCCAAGTAGGGGATGGCTACACCTTC
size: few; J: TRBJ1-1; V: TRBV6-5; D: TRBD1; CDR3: CASRDDRARLKAFF; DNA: TGTGCCAGCAGGGATGACAGGGCTCGCCTGAAAGCTTTCTTT
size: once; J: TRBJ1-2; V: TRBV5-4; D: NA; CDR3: CASSLARPAYGYTF; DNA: TGTGCCAGCAGCTTGGCCAGGCCCGCCTATGGCTACACCTTC
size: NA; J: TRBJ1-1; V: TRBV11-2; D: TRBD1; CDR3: CASRSPDRGQRWDAEAFF; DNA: TGTGCCAGCAGATCTCCTGACAGGGGGCAGAGGTGGGACGCTGAAGCTTTCTTT
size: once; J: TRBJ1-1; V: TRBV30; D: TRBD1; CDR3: CACLGQSSWNTEAFF; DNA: TGTGCCTGTTTGGGACAGAGCTCATGGAACACTGAAGCTTTCTTT
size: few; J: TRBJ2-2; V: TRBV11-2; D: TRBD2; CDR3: CASSLVAGATTGELFF; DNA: TGTGCCAGCAGCTTAGTTGCGGGAGCGACCACCGGGGAGCTGTTTTTT
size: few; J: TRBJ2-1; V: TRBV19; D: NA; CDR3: CASSIPGQYNEQFF; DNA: TGTGCCAGTAGTATCCCTGGACAGTACAATGAGCAGTTCTTC